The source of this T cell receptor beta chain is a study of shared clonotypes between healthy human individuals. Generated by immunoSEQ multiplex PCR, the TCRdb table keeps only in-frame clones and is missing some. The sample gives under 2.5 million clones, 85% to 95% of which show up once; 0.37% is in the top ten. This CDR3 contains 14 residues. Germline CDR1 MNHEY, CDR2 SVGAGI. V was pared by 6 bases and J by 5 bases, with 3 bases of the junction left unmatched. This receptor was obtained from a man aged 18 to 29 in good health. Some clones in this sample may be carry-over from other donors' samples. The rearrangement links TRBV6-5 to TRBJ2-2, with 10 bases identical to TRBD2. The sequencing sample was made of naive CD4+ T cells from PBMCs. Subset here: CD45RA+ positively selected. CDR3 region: CASRSSGRTGELFF. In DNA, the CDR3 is TGTGCCAGCAGGAGTAGCGGGAGGACCGGGGAGCTGTTTTTT.